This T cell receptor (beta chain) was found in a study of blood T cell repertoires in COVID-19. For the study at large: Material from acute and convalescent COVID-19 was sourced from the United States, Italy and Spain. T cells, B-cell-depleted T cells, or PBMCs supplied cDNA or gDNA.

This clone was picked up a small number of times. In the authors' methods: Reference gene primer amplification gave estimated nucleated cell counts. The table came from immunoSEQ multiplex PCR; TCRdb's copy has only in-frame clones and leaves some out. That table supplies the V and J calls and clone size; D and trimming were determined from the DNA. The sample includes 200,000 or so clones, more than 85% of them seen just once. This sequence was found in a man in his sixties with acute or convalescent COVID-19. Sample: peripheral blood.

The CDR3 reads CASSPRVAYEQYF. The DNA for the CDR3 is TGTGCCAGCAGCCCCAGGGTGGCCTACGAGCAGTACTTC. The gene calls are TRBV11-1 and TRBJ2-7; D is possibly TRBD1 (5 bases). The CDR3 runs to 13 residues. Trimming took off 5 bases at V and 2 bases at J, with 10 bases between the two ends. Germline assignment: CDR1 SGHAT and CDR2 FQDESV (reference sequence).